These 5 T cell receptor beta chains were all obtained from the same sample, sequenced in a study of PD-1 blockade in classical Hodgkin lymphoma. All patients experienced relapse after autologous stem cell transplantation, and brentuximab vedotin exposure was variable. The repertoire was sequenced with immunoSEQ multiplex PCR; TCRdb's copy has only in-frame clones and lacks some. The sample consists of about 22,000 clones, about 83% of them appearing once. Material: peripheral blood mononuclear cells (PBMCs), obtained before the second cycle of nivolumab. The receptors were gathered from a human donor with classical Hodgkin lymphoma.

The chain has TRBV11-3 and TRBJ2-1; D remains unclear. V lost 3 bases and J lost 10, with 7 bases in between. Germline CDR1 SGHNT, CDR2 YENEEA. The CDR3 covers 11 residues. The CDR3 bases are TGTGCCAGCAGCTTCCTCGGAGAGCAGTTCTTC. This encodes CASSFLGEQFF.

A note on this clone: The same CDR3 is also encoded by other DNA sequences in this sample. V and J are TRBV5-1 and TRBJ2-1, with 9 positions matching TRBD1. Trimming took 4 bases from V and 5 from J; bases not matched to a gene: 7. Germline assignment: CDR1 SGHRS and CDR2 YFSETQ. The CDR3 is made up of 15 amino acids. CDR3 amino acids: CASSLGDRDHNEQFF. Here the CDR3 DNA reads TGCGCCAGCAGCCTAGGGGACAGGGACCACAATGAGCAGTTCTTC.

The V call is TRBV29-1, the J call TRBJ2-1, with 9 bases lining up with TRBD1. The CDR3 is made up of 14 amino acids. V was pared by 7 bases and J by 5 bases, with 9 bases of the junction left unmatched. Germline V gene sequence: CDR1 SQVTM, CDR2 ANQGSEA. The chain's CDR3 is CSATNRDRDNEQFF. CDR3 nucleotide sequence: TGCAGCGCCACAAACCGGGACAGGGACAATGAGCAGTTCTTC.

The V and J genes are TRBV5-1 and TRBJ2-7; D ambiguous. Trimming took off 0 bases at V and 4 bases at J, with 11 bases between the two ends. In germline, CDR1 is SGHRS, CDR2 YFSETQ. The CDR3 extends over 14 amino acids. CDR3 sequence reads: CASSLAGLGYEQYF. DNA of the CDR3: TGCGCCAGCAGCTTGGCCGGGTTGGGTTACGAGCAGTACTTC.

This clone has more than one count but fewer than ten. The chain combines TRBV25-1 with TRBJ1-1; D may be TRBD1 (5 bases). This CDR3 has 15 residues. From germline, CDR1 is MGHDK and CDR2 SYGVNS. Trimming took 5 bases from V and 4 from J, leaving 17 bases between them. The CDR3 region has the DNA TGTGCCAGCAGTAAGGGACCCCCAGCACGCACTGAAGCTTTCTTT. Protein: CASSKGPPARTEAFF.